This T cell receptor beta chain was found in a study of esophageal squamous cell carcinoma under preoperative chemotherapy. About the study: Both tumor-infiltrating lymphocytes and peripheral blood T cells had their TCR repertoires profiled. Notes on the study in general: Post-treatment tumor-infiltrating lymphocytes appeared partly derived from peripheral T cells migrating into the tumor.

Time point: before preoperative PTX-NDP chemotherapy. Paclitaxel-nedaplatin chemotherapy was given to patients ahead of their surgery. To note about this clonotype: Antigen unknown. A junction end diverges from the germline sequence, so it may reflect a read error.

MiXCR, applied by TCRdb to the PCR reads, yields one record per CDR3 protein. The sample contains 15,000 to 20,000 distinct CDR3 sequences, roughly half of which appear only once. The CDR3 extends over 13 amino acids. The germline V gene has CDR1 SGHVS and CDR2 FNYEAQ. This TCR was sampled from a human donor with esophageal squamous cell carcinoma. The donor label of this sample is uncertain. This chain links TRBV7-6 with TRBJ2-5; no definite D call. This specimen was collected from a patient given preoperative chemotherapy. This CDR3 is CASGGAVQETQYF. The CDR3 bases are TGTGCCAGCGGCGGAGCCGTCCAGGAGACGCAGTACTTT.